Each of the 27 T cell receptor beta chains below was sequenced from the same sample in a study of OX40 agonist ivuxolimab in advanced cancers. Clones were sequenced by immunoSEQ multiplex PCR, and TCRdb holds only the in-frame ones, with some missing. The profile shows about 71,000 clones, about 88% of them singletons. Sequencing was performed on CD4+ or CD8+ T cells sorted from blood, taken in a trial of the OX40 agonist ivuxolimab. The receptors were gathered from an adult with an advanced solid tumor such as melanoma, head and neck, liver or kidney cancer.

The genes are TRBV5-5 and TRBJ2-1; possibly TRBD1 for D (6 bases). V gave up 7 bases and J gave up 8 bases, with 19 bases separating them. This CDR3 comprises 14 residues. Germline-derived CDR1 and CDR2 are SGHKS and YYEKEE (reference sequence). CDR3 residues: CASPGSGAGYEQFF. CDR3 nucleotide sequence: TGTGCCAGCCCTGGATCAGGGGCGGGCTATGAGCAGTTCTTC.

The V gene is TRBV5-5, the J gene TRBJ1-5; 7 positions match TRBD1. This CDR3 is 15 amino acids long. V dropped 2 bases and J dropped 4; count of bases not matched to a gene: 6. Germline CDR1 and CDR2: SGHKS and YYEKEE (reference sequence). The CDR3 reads CASSFRPGGNQPQHF. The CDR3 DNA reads TGTGCCAGCAGCTTTCGTCCAGGGGGTAATCAGCCCCAGCATTTT.

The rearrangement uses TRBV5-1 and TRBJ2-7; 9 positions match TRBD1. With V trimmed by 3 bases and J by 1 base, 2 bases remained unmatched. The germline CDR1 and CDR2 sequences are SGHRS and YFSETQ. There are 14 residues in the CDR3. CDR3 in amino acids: CASSSGQGSYEQYF. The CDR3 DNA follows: TGCGCCAGCAGCTCCGGACAGGGGTCCTACGAGCAGTACTTC.

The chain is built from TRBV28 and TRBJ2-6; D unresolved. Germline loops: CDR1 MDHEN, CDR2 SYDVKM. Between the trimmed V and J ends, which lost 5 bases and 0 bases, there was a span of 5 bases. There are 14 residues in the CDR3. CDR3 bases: TGTGCCAGCAGTGATGGCTCTGGGGCCAACGTCCTGACTTTC. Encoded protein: CASSDGSGANVLTF.

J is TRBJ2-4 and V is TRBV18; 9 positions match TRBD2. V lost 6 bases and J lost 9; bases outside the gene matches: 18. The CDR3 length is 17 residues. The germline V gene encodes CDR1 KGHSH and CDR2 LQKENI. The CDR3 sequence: CASSPISGGGPMGIQYF. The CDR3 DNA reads TGTGCCAGCTCCCCCATTAGCGGGGGAGGTCCCATGGGCATTCAGTACTTC.

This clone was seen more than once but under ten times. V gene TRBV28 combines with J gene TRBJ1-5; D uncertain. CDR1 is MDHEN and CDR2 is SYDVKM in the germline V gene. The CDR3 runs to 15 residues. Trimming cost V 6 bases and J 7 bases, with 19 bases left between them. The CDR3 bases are TGTGCCAGCAGGCCTCTGGGAGGGCGGCAACAGCCCCAGCATTTT. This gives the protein CASRPLGGRQQPQHF.

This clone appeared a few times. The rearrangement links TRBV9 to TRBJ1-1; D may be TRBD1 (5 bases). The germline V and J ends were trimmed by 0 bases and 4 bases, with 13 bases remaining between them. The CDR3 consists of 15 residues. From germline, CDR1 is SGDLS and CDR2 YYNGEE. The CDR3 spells CASSVEWGIGTEAFF. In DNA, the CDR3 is TGTGCCAGCAGCGTAGAATGGGGGATTGGCACTGAAGCTTTCTTT.

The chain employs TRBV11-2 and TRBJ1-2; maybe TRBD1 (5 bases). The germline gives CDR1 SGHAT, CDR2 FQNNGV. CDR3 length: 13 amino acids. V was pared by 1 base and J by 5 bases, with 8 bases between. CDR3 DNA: TGTGCCAGCAGCTTAGCCGGGGGGTATGGCTACACCTTC. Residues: CASSLAGGYGYTF.

The CDR3 loop reads CASSRAPGTGTRETQYF. In DNA, the CDR3 is TGCGCCAGCAGCAGAGCACCCGGGACAGGGACTCGAGAGACCCAGTACTTC. This chain joins TRBV5-1 and TRBJ2-5, with TRBD1 identical over 9 bases. The V segment lost 4 bases and the J segment 4 bases; nucleotides outside the gene matches: 14. The germline V gene has CDR1 SGHRS and CDR2 YFSETQ. The CDR3 totals 17 residues. Looking up the rest from reference TRBV5-1 and TRBJ2-5 gives the full variable domain: KAGVTQTPRYLIKTRGQQVTLSCSPISGHRSVSWYQQTPGQGLQFLFEYFSETQRNKGNFPGRFSGRQFSNSRSEMNVSTLELGDSALYLCASSRAPGTGTRETQYFGPGTRLLVL.

The CDR3 protein is CSVAVGNNEQFF. The CDR3 DNA is TGCAGCGTTGCAGTCGGGAACAATGAGCAGTTCTTC. The V and J genes are TRBV29-1 and TRBJ2-1; a possible D gene is TRBD2 (5 bases). V lost 4 bases to trimming and J lost 5 bases, with 9 bases between them. Germline CDR1 reads SQVTM; CDR2 reads ANQGSEA. CDR3 length: 12 residues.

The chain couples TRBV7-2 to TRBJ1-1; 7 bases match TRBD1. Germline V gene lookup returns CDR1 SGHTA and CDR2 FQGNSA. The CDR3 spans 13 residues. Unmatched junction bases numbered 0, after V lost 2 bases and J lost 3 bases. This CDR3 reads CASSLTGDTEAFF. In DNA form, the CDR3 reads TGTGCCAGCAGCTTAACAGGGGACACTGAAGCTTTCTTT.

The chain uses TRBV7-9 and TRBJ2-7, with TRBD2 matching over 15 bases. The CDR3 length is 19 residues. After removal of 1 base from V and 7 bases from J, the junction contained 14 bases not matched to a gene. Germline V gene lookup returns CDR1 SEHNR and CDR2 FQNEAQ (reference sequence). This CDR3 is CASSLDGTSGRYAAVEQYF. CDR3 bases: TGTGCCAGCAGCTTAGACGGGACTAGCGGGAGGTACGCGGCGGTTGAGCAGTACTTC.

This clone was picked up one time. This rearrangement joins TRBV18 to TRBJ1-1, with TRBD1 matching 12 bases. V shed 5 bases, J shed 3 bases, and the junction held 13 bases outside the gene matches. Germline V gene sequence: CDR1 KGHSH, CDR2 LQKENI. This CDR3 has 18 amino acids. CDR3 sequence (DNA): TGTGCCAGCTCAATTTACCGGGACAGGGGGCTCATGGACACTGAAGCTTTCTTT. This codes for CASSIYRDRGLMDTEAFF.

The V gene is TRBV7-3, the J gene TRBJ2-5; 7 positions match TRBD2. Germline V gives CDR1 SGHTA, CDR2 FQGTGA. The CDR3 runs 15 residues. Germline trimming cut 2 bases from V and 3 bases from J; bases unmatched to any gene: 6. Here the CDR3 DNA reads TGTGCCAGCAGCTTAGTAGGTGGGAGGGAAGAGACCCAGTACTTC. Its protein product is CASSLVGGREETQYF.

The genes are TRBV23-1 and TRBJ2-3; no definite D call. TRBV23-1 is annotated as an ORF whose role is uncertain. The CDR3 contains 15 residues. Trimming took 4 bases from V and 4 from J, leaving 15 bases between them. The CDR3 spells CASSRSLIVSDTQYF. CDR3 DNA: TGCGCCAGCAGTCGTTCCCTTATTGTATCAGATACGCAGTATTTT.

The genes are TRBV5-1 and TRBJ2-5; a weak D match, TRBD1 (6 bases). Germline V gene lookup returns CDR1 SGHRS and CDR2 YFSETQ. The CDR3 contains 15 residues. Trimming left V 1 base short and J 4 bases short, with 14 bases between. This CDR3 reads CASSLLGAYRETQYF. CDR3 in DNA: TGCGCCAGCAGCTTGTTGGGGGCGTACAGAGAGACCCAGTACTTC.

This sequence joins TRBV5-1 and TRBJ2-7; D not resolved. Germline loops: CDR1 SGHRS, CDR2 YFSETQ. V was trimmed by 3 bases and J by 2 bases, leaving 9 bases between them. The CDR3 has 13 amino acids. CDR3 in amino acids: CASSSSTPYEQYF. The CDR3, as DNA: TGCGCCAGCAGCTCATCAACTCCCTACGAGCAGTACTTC.

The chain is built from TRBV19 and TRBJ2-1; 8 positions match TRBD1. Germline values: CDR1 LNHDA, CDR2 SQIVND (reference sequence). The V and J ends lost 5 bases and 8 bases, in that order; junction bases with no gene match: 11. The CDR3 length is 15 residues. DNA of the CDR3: TGTGCCAGTAGTGCTACCGGGACAGGCTGGGATGAGCAGTTCTTC. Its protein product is CASSATGTGWDEQFF.

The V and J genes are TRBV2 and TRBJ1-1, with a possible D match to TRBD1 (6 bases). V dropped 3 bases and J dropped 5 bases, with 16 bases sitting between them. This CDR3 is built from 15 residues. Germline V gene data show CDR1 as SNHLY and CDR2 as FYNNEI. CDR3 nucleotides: TGTGCCAGCAGTGAGGGGGGGCTAAGTGGGACTGAAGCTTTCTTT. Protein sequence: CASSEGGLSGTEAFF.

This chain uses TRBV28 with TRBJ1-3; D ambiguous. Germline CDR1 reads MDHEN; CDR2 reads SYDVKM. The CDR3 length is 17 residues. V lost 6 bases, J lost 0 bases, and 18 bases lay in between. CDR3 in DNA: TGTGCCAGCAGCTCGGTAGGTGCGGGGATCTCTGGAAACACCATATATTTT. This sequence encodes CASSSVGAGISGNTIYF.

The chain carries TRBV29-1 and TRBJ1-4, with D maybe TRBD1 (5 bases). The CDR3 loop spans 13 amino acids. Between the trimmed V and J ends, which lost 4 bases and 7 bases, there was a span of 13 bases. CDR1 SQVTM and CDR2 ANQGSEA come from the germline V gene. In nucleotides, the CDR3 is TGCAGCGTTGCAAGGCAGGGTACTGAAAAACTGTTTTTT. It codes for CSVARQGTEKLFF. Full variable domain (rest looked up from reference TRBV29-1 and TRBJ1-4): SAVISQKPSRDICQRGTSLTIQCQVDSQVTMMFWYRQQPGQSLTLIATANQGSEATYESGFVIDKFPISRPNLTFSTLTVSNMSPEDSSIYLCSVARQGTEKLFFGSGTQLSVL.

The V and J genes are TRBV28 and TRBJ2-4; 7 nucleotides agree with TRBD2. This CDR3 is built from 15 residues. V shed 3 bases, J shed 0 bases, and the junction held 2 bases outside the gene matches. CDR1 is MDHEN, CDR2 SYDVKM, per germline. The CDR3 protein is CASSFGGGAKNIQYF. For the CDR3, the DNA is TGTGCCAGCAGTTTTGGGGGGGGAGCCAAAAACATTCAGTACTTC.

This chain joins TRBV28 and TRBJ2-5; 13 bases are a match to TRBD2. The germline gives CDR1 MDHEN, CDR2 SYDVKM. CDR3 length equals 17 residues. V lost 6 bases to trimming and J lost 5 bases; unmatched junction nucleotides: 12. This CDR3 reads CASRRPGLAGAGETQYF. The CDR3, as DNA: TGTGCCAGCAGAAGACCCGGACTAGCGGGAGCGGGGGAGACCCAGTACTTC.

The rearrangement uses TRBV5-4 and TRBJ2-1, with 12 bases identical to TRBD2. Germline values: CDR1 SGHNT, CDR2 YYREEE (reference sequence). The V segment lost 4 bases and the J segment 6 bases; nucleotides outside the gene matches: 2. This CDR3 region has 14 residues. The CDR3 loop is CASSLAGGINEQFF. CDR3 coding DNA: TGTGCCAGCAGCCTAGCGGGAGGGATCAATGAGCAGTTCTTC. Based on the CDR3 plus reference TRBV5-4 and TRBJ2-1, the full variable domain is ETGVTQSPTHLIKTRGQQVTLRCSSQSGHNTVSWYQQALGQGPQFIFQYYREEENGRGNFPPRFSGLQFPNYSSELNVNALELDDSALYLCASSLAGGINEQFFGPGTRLTVL.

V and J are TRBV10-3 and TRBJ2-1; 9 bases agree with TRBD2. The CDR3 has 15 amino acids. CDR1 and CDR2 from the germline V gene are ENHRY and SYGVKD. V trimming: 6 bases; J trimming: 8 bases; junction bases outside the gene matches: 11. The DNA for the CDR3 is TGTGCCATCAGAGCGGCTAGCGGGATTTTCGATGAGCAGTTCTTC. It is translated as CAIRAASGIFDEQFF.

The DNA for the CDR3 is TGTGCCAGCAGCTTAAGTTTGGGACAGGGTAATGAAAAACTGTTTTTT. This codes for CASSLSLGQGNEKLFF. This chain uses TRBV7-6 with TRBJ1-4, with 9 bases lining up with TRBD1. Trimming removed 2 bases from V and 4 bases from J; junction bases left unmatched: 5. The CDR3 is 16 residues long. The V gene's germline CDR1 is SGHVS and CDR2 FNYEAQ.

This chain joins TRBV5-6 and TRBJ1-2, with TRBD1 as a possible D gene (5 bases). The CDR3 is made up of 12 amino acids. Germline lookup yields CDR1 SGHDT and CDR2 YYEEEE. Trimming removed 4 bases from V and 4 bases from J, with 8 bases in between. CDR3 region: CASSARVYGYTF. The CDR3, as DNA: TGTGCCAGCAGCGCCAGGGTCTATGGCTACACCTTC.